This entry is about one TCR beta chain. Its antigen is unidentified. The donors, aged roughly 6 to 90, were healthy Caucasians from Russia. The draw of peripheral blood yielded ten milliliters from each donor. The CDR3 has 14 residues. V lost 9 bases, J lost 5 bases, and 18 bases lay in between. Germline CDR1 is KGHDR and CDR2 is SFDVKD. The sample originates from a study of blood T cells in healthy people across ages. Study-level information: The capture of about one barcoded beta molecule per two T cells was achieved by template switching. Study findings and constraints: Observed TCR beta diversity showed a strong correlation with the percentage of naive T cells as measured by flow cytometry.

Together with a sample-barcoded 5' primer, a J-beta primer mix was included in a second PCR lasting about 6 to 12 cycles. TCRdb analysed the 5' RACE reads with MiXCR anew, one entry per CDR3 protein. This table holds about 900,000 distinct CDR3 sequences, under 80% found once. The sample was blood. The rearrangement links TRBV24-1 to TRBJ2-5; tentatively, D is TRBD2 (7 bases). The clonotype was recovered from a man younger than 45 in good health. The CDR3 sequence is CATGLGGDGETQYF. In nucleotides, the CDR3 is TGTGCCACCGGCTTAGGGGGGGACGGGGAGACCCAGTACTTC.